There are a few counts of the clone carrying this TCR beta chain. Authors' data handling: Quantification of nucleated cells was approximated via reference gene primer amplification. TCRdb's copy holds only in-frame clones and misses some; the assay was immunoSEQ multiplex PCR. V, J and clone size reflect that table, while D and trimming were determined from the DNA. The sample has 140,000 or so clones; 85% are singletons. Individuals aged about 18 to 100 years were recruited from approximately 24 US areas. Symptom resolution, clearance, or two negative PCRs marked the recovered donors of Cohort 3. These data come from a study of blood T cell repertoires in COVID-19. Study in general: Sources were T cells, B-cell-depleted T cells, or PBMCs; the material itself was cDNA or gDNA.

The sample consisted of PBMCs or T cells enriched from blood (not recorded which). The source of this sequence is a woman aged 40 to 49 who had recovered from COVID-19.

CDR3 in DNA: TGCAGCGTTGAAGAGGGGACAGGATATGGCTACACCTTC. This translates into CSVEEGTGYGYTF. The chain carries TRBV29-1 and TRBJ1-2; TRBD1 matches 8 bases. The CDR3 extends over 13 amino acids. V gave up 0 bases and J gave up 5 bases; unmatched junction bases: 2. The germline V gene encodes CDR1 SQVTM and CDR2 ANQGSEA. The full variable domain, with the rest looked up from reference TRBV29-1 and TRBJ1-2, is SAVISQKPSRDICQRGTSLTIQCQVDSQVTMMFWYRQQPGQSLTLIATANQGSEATYESGFVIDKFPISRPNLTFSTLTVSNMSPEDSSIYLCSVEEGTGYGYTFGSGTRLTVV.